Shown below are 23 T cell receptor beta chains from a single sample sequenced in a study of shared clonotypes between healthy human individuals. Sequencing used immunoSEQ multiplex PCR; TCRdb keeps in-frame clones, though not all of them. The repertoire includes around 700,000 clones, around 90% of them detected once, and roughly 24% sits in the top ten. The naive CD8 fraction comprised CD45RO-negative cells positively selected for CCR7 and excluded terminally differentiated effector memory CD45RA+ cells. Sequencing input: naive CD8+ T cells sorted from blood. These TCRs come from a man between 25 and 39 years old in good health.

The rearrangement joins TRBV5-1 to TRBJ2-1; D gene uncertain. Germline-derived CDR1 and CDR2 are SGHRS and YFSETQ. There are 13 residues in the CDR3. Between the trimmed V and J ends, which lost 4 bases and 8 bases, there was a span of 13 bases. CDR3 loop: CASSSSYVDEQFF. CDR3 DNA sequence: TGCGCCAGCAGCAGCAGTTACGTCGATGAGCAGTTCTTC.

The CDR3: CASGGPAEPKKRGYTF. CDR3 nucleotides: TGTGCTTCGGGGGGGCCCGCAGAACCTAAAAAGAGGGGCTACACCTTC. This chain connects TRBV28 to TRBJ1-2; maybe TRBD1 (6 bases). The CDR3 has 16 residues. The germline CDR1 and CDR2 sequences are MDHEN and SYDVKM.

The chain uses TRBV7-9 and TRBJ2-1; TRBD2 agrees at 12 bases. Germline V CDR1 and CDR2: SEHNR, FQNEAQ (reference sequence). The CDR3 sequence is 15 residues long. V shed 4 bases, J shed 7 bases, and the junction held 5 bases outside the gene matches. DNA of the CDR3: TGTGCCAGCAGCTCGGCTCTAGCGGGAGGGAATGAGCAGTTCTTC. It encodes CASSSALAGGNEQFF.

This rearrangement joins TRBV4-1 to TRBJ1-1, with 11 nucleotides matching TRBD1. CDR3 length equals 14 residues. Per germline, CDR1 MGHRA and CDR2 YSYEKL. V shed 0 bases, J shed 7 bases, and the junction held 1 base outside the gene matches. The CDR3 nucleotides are TGCGCCAGCAGCCAAGAAGGGACAGGGGGTGAAGCTTTCTTT. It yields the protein CASSQEGTGGEAFF.

CDR3 nucleotides: TGTGCCAGCAGCGGAGGCGAAGGCGAGGCCTACGAGCAGTACTTC. It encodes CASSGGEGEAYEQYF. V and J are TRBV9 and TRBJ2-7; D ambiguous. The CDR3 spans 15 residues. The germline V and J ends were trimmed by 3 bases and 2 bases, with 15 bases remaining between them. CDR1 SGDLS and CDR2 YYNGEE come from the germline V gene.

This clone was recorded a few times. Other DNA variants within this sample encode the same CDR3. The CDR3 spells CASSVGGDYGYTF. As DNA, the CDR3 is TGTGCCAGCAGCGTAGGAGGGGACTATGGCTACACCTTC. V is TRBV9 and J is TRBJ1-2; maybe TRBD1 (5 bases). The V gene's germline CDR1 is SGDLS and CDR2 YYNGEE. There are 13 residues in the CDR3. Trimming shortened V by 0 bases and J by 3 bases, and 6 bases separated the two germline ends.

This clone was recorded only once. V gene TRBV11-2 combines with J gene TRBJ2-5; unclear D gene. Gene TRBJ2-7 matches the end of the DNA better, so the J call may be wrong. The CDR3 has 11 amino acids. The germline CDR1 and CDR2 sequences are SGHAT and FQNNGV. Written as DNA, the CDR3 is TGTGCCAGCAGCTACTCCTACGAGCAGTACTTC. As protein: CASSYSYEQYF.

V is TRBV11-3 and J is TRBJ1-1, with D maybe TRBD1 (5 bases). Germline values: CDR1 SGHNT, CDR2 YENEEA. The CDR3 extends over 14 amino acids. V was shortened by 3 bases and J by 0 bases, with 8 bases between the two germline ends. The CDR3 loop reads CASSFEGMNTEAFF. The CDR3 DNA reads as TGTGCCAGCAGCTTTGAGGGGATGAACACTGAAGCTTTCTTT. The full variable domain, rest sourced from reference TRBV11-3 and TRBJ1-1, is EAGVVQSPRYKIIEKKQPVAFWCNPISGHNTLYWYLQNLGQGPELLIRYENEEAVDDSQLPKDRFSAERLKGVDSTLKIQPAELGDSAVYLCASSFEGMNTEAFFGQGTRLTVV.

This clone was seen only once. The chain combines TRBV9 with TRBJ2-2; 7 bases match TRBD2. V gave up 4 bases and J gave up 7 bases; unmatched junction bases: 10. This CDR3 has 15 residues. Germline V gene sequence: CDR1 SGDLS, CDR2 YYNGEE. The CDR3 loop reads CASSPQDGEGGELFF. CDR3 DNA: TGTGCCAGCAGCCCCCAGGACGGGGAGGGCGGGGAGCTGTTTTTT.

CDR3 in amino acids: CATSRAGTGVGSEQFF. Here the CDR3 DNA reads TGTGCCACCAGCAGGGCCGGGACAGGGGTCGGGAGTGAGCAGTTCTTC. The chain combines TRBV15 with TRBJ2-1; 10 bases match TRBD1. The CDR3 sequence is 16 residues long. Trimming cost V 3 bases and J 9 bases; bases outside gene matches: 11. Per germline, CDR1 LNHNV and CDR2 YYDKDF (reference sequence).

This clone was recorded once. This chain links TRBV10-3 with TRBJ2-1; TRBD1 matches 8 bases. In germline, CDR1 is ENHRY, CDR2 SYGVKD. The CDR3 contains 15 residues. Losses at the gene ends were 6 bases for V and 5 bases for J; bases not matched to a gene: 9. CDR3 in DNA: TGTGCCATCAGGACAGACAGGGGAACCAACAATGAGCAGTTCTTC. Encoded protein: CAIRTDRGTNNEQFF.

DNA of the CDR3: TGTGCCAGCAGCTTAACGGACGGGCTCTACGAGCAGTACTTC. The encoded protein is CASSLTDGLYEQYF. The chain has TRBV7-9 and TRBJ2-7; D gene unclear. Trimming pared 2 bases from V and 3 bases from J, leaving 11 bases between. Per germline, CDR1 SEHNR and CDR2 FQNEAQ (reference sequence). The CDR3 sequence is 14 residues long.

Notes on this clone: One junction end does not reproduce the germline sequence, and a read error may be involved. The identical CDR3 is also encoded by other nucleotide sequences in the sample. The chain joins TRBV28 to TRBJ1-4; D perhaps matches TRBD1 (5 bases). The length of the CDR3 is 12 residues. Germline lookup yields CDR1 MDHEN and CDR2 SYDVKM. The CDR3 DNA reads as TGTGCCAGCAGTTTACGGGGGGGAAAATTGTTTTTT. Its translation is CASSLRGGKLFF. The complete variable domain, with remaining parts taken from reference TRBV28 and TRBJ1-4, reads DVKVTQSSRYLVKRTGEKVFLECVQDMDHENMFWYRQDPGLGLRLIYFSYDVKMKEKGDIPEGYSVSREKKERFSLILESASTNQTSMYLCASSLRGGKLFFGSGTQLSVL.

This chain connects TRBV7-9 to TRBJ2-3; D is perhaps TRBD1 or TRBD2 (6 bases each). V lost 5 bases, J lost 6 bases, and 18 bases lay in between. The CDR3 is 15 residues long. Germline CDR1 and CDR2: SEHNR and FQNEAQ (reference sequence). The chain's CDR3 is CASSPLRGAGDTQYF. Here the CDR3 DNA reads TGTGCCAGCAGCCCCCTGAGGGGGGCAGGGGATACGCAGTATTTT.

CDR3 region: CASSFGRDQETQYF. Here the CDR3 DNA reads TGTGCCAGCAGTTTCGGCAGGGACCAAGAGACCCAGTACTTC. This sequence joins TRBV27 and TRBJ2-5; D is perhaps TRBD1 (5 bases). The CDR3 is made up of 14 amino acids. The germline gives CDR1 MNHEY, CDR2 SMNVEV (reference sequence). The V end was cut by 3 bases, the J end by 0 bases, with 8 bases between.

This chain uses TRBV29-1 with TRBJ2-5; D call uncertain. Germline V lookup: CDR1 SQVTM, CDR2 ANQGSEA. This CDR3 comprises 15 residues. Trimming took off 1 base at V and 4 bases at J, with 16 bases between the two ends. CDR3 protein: CSVEGGKGSRETQYF. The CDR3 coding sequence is TGCAGCGTTGAAGGGGGTAAGGGTTCCAGAGAGACCCAGTACTTC.

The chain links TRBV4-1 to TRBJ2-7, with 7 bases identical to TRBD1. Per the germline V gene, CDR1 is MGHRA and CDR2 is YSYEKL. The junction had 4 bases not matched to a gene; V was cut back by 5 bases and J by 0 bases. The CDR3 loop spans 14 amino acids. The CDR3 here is CASSSRDSSYEQYF. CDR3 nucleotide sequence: TGCGCCAGCAGCTCCCGGGACAGCTCCTACGAGCAGTACTTC.

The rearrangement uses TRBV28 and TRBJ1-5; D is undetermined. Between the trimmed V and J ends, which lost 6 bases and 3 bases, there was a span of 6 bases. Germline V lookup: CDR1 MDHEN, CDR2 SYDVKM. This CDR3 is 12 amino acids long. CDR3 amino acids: CASRRPNQPQHF. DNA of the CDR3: TGTGCCAGCAGGAGGCCCAATCAGCCCCAGCATTTT.

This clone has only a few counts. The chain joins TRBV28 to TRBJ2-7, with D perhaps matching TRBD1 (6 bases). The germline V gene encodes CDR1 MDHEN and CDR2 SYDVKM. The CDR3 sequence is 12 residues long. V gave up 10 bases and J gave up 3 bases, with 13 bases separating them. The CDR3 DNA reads TGTGCCACCGTGGACAGTGTCTACGAGCAGTACTTC. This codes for CATVDSVYEQYF.

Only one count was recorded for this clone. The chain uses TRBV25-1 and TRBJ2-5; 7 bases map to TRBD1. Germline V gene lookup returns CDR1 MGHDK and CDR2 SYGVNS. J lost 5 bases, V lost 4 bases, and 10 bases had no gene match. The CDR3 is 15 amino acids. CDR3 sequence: CASSGETGPGETQYF. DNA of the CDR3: TGTGCCAGCAGTGGGGAGACAGGGCCGGGGGAGACCCAGTACTTC.

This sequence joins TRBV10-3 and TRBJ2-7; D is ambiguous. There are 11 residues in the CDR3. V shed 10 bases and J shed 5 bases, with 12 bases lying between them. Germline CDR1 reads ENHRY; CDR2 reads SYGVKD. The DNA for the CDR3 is TGTGCCACAAAAAATAGAGACGAGCAGTACTTC. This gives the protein CATKNRDEQYF.

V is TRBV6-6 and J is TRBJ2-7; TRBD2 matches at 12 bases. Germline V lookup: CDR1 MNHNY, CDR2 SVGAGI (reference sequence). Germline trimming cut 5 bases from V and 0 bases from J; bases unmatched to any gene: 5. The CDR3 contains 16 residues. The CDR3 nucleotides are TGTGCCAGCAGTACGGGGACTAGCGGGCCCTCCTACGAGCAGTACTTC. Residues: CASSTGTSGPSYEQYF.

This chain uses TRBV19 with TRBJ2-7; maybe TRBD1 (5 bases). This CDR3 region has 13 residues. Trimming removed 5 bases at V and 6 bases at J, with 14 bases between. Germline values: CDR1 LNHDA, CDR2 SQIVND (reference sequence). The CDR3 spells CASSYAQGSEQYF. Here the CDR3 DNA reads TGTGCCAGTAGTTACGCCCAGGGATCCGAGCAGTACTTC. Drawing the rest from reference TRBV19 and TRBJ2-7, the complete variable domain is DGGITQSPKYLFRKEGQNVTLSCEQNLNHDAMYWYRQDPGQGLRLIYYSQIVNDFQKGDIAEGYSVSREKKESFPLTVTSAQKNPTAFYLCASSYAQGSEQYFGPGTRLTVT.